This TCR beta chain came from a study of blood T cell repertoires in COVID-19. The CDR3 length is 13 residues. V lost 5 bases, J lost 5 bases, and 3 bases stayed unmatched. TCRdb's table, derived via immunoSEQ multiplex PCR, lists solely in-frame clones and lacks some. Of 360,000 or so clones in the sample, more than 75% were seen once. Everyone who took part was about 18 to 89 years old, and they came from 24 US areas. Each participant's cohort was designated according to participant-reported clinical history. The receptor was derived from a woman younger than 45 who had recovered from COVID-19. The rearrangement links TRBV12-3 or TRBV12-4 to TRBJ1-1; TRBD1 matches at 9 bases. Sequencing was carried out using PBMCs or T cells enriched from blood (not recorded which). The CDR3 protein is CASSRTGDTEAFF. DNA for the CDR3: TGTGCCAGCAGTCGGACAGGGGATACTGAAGCTTTCTTT.